Below, 12 T cell receptor beta chains from the same sample are listed, as sequenced in a study of T cell changes during pregnancy in multiple sclerosis. Produced via immunoSEQ multiplex PCR; TCRdb's table is partial and in-frame only. This sample has around 60,000 clones, with 94% found just once. The specimen comprised CD8+ T cells from peripheral blood mononuclear cells, sampled in the third trimester of pregnancy. These TCRs come from a female donor with multiple sclerosis, enrolled in a pregnancy study.

This chain links TRBV10-3 with TRBJ2-7; 7 bases fit TRBD2. CDR1 and CDR2 (germline): ENHRY, SYGVKD. V shed 5 bases, J shed 3 bases, and the junction held 4 bases outside the gene matches. CDR3 length: 13 residues. The CDR3 loop is CAISPAGVYEQYF. CDR3 DNA: TGTGCCATCAGTCCCGCGGGAGTCTACGAGCAGTACTTC.

The V and J genes are TRBV9 and TRBJ2-7; 8 bases line up with TRBD2. CDR1 is SGDLS and CDR2 is YYNGEE in the germline V gene. The length of the CDR3 is 15 residues. Trimming at V came to 4 bases and at J to 3 bases, leaving 9 bases not matched to a gene. The CDR3 DNA follows: TGTGCCAGCAGCCCCGGGACTAGTATGGTCTACGAGCAGTACTTC. Amino acids: CASSPGTSMVYEQYF. Combining the CDR3 with reference TRBV9 and TRBJ2-7 gives the whole variable domain DSGVTQTPKHLITATGQRVTLRCSPRSGDLSVYWYQQSLDQGLQFLIQYYNGEERAKGNILERFSAQQFPDLHSELNLSSLELGDSALYFCASSPGTSMVYEQYFGPGTRLTVT.

This chain connects TRBV29-1 to TRBJ2-1; a possible D gene is TRBD1 (6 bases). This CDR3 contains 11 residues. Trimming took 8 bases from V and 4 from J, leaving 9 bases between them. CDR1 SQVTM and CDR2 ANQGSEA come from the germline V gene. The chain's CDR3 is CSMTGYNEQFF. CDR3 nucleotides: TGCAGCATGACAGGATACAATGAGCAGTTCTTC.

The V and J genes are TRBV5-1 and TRBJ2-7, with a weak D call TRBD1 (6 bases). CDR1 and CDR2 from the germline V gene are SGHRS and YFSETQ. CDR3 length: 14 amino acids. With 1 base removed from V and 3 bases from J, the gap between germline ends came to 11 bases. CDR3 in DNA: TGCGCCAGCAGCTTGTCGGGACACCTCTACGAGCAGTACTTC. Its translation is CASSLSGHLYEQYF.

The chain recombines TRBV2 with TRBJ2-7, with 8 bases matching TRBD1. Losses at the gene ends were 5 bases for V and 2 bases for J; bases not matched to a gene: 5. The CDR3 has 14 amino acids. CDR1 and CDR2 from the germline V gene are SNHLY and FYNNEI. The CDR3 coding sequence is TGTGCCAGCAGTCTCCAGACAGGGGCCTACGAGCAGTACTTC. It encodes CASSLQTGAYEQYF.

V usage is TRBV6-5 and J usage is TRBJ2-1; 10 bases are shared with TRBD1. Looked up from germline, CDR1 is MNHEY and CDR2 is SVGAGI. The CDR3 sequence is 15 residues long. With 5 bases clipped from V and 4 bases from J, the junction kept 5 bases outside the gene matches. The CDR3 bases are TGTGCCAGCAGTCCCTCGGGACAGGGGTACAATGAGCAGTTCTTC. The encoded protein is CASSPSGQGYNEQFF.

The chain employs TRBV7-9 and TRBJ2-2; TRBD1 matches at 7 bases. The CDR3 is 15 amino acids. Trimming cost V 5 bases and J 4 bases; bases outside gene matches: 7. CDR1 is SEHNR, CDR2 FQNEAQ, per germline (reference sequence). In DNA form, the CDR3 reads TGTGCCAGCAGCCTCGACAGGGTCGGCACCGGGGAGCTGTTTTTT. This gives the protein CASSLDRVGTGELFF. The full variable domain, rest sourced from reference TRBV7-9 and TRBJ2-2, is DTGVSQNPRHKITKRGQNVTFRCDPISEHNRLYWYRQTLGQGPEFLTYFQNEAQLEKSRLLSDRFSAERPKGSFSTLEIQRTEQGDSAMYLCASSLDRVGTGELFFGEGSRLTVL.

CDR3 sequence: CASSTSGTRDTQYF. As DNA, the CDR3 is TGTGCCAGCAGTACTAGCGGGACCCGAGATACGCAGTATTTT. V gene TRBV27 combines with J gene TRBJ2-3, with 10 bases matching TRBD2. With V trimmed by 5 bases and J by 5 bases, 4 bases remained unmatched. Germline V gene lookup returns CDR1 MNHEY and CDR2 SMNVEV (reference sequence). CDR3 length: 14 amino acids.

CDR3 loop: CASSPRTSGGALNEQFF. The CDR3 DNA sequence: TGCGCCAGCAGCCCCCGGACTAGCGGAGGTGCCTTAAATGAGCAGTTCTTC. The rearrangement joins TRBV4-1 to TRBJ2-1, with TRBD2 matching 10 bases. The CDR3 has 17 residues. Germline values: CDR1 MGHRA, CDR2 YSYEKL. J was trimmed by 7 bases and V by 4 bases; bases with no gene match: 13.

The chain combines TRBV27 with TRBJ1-2; 10 nucleotides align to TRBD1. V trimming: 7 bases; J trimming: 2 bases; junction bases outside the gene matches: 4. The CDR3 runs 14 residues. Germline values: CDR1 MNHEY, CDR2 SMNVEV (reference sequence). CDR3 protein: CASTWTGGNYGYTF. The CDR3, as DNA: TGTGCCAGCACCTGGACAGGGGGGAACTATGGCTACACCTTC.

The chain uses TRBV7-9 and TRBJ2-1, with no clear D. V gave up 1 base and J gave up 8 bases, with 6 bases separating them. Germline CDR1 is SEHNR and CDR2 is FQNEAQ (reference sequence). This CDR3 is 12 amino acids long. The CDR3 DNA reads as TGTGCCAGCAGCTTAGGGCCAGATGAGCAGTTCTTC. Amino acids: CASSLGPDEQFF.

The chain uses TRBV2 and TRBJ2-6; D unclear. Trimming shortened V by 2 bases and J by 0 bases, and 8 bases separated the two germline ends. This CDR3 has 16 residues. Germline V CDR1 and CDR2: SNHLY, FYNNEI. The CDR3 loop is CASSEQVDSGANVLTF. The CDR3 DNA reads as TGTGCCAGCAGTGAACAGGTGGACTCTGGGGCCAACGTCCTGACTTTC.